The TCR beta chain under discussion was sequenced for a study of T cells in Graves' hyperthyroidism and ophthalmopathy. Regions amplified from RNA transcripts were the TCR beta CDR3 regions. In the first-round RT-PCR of the TCR CDR3, the HTBI primer set was used. TCRdb processed the multiplex PCR reads anew with MiXCR; each CDR3 protein has one entry. This table has 350,000 to 400,000 distinct CDR3 sequences, 14% to 15% appearing once. The definition of stable Graves' hyperthyroidism was no ophthalmopathy progression within 18 months. The study based diagnoses on clinical symptoms, serum thyroxine and TRAb, thyroid ultrasound and orbital computed tomography. This clonotype was seen ten or more times. CDR3 length: 15 amino acids. V lost 6 bases, J lost 7 bases, and 8 bases stayed unmatched. Per the germline V gene, CDR1 is SNHLY and CDR2 is FYNNEI.

The material sequenced was blood. The source of this sequence is a woman in her 30s with Graves' hyperthyroidism. V and J are TRBV2 and TRBJ2-2; 10 bases are a match to TRBD1. The CDR3 protein is CASSWGQGFGGELFF. CDR3 nucleotides: TGTGCCAGCAGCTGGGGACAGGGGTTCGGCGGGGAGCTGTTTTTT.